This T cell receptor (beta chain) is drawn from a study of cytomegalovirus exposure and HLA in healthy donors. Study-wide background: Most donors, 80% to 90% of some 400 genotyped, fell in the Caucasian-associated ancestry cluster. The study's findings and limits: Three chains linked to CMV were shown in vitro to be specific for CMV antigens.

Use of 60 Vbeta and 13 Jbeta primers characterized the PCR. Assay: immunoSEQ multiplex PCR; the TCRdb copy retains only in-frame clones and omits some. The sample contains about 100,000 clones, roughly three fifths of which appear only once. Notes on this clone: Its antigen is not identified.

In germline, CDR1 is SGHTA, CDR2 FQGNSA. The CDR3 contains 15 residues. Trimming pared 5 bases from V and 0 bases from J, leaving 14 bases between. This clonotype originated in a human donor in good health. Sequencing input: PBMCs. The chain recombines TRBV7-2 with TRBJ2-7; possible D gene TRBD2, 6 bases. The CDR3 sequence is CASSRQEGLSYEQYF. CDR3 in DNA: TGTGCCAGCAGCCGTCAGGAGGGACTCTCCTACGAGCAGTACTTC.